Reported below is one T cell receptor beta chain. Its antigen is as yet unknown. Looked up from germline, CDR1 is SGHDT and CDR2 is YYEEEE. The CDR3 contains 13 residues. Study processing details: After removing out-of-frame reads, 2.3 million or so distinct TCRbeta sequences remained. Using immunoSEQ multiplex PCR, the repertoire was profiled, and TCRdb retains in-frame clones only, with some absent. That table furnishes V, J and clone size, whereas the DNA furnished D and trimming. The sample yields around 54,000 clones, around 82% seen once. Single viable CD3+CD4+CD8-CD45RO+ cells were sorted as the memory CD4+ T cells. The sample is drawn from a study of memory CD4+ T cells and cytomegalovirus serostatus. Study-wide background: Healthy Belgian adult donors included nine or ten CMV-positive and fewer than 25 CMV-negative people. Study results and limitations: About 40% of the roughly 150 known CMV-associated TCRbeta sequences appeared in CD4+ memory.

The rearrangement links TRBV5-6 to TRBJ2-5, with D uncertain. TRBJ2-7 matches the DNA end more closely, so the J call is doubtful. Specimen: memory CD4+ T cells from blood. This receptor was taken from an adult in good health and CMV-seronegative. The CDR3 sequence is CASSFGPRYEQYF. The CDR3 DNA is TGTGCCAGCAGCTTCGGACCCCGCTACGAGCAGTACTTC.